This TCR beta chain was recovered during a study of blood T cells in healthy people across ages. PCR was performed a second time for 7 to 11 cycles using a sample-barcoded 5' primer and a J-beta primer mix. Each CDR3 protein gets one entry after TCRdb re-called the 5' RACE reads with MiXCR. Among 800,000 or so distinct CDR3 sequences listed, around 62% were seen once. The sequencing sample was made of blood. This receptor was taken from a man under 40 in good health.

The CDR3 nucleotides are TGTGCCAGCAGCCAATGGGGGGGGACTGACAATGAGCAGTTCTTC. Translation: CASSQWGGTDNEQFF. This sequence joins TRBV4-2 and TRBJ2-1, with TRBD2 matching over 7 bases. CDR1 is LGHNA and CDR2 is YNFKEQ in the germline V gene. V lost 2 bases to trimming and J lost 5 bases; unmatched junction nucleotides: 6. The CDR3 loop spans 15 amino acids.